The clone carrying this T cell receptor beta chain was found a few times. This sample was included in a study of CD8+ T cells in alopecia areata. Following extraction, RNA underwent reverse transcription to cDNA, which served as the sequencing template. Sequenced by immunoSEQ multiplex PCR; TCRdb stores in-frame clones only, minus some. The table records about 98,000 clones, 40% to 45% of them present only once. The receptor's source is a human donor with alopecia areata. Sequencing was carried out using CD4+ T cells sorted from blood.

The CDR3 nucleotides read TGCAGCGTCCCCCCCGGGACTAGCGGGAGGGGGACCCAGTACTTC. Its protein product is CSVPPGTSGRGTQYF. The V call is TRBV29-1, the J call TRBJ2-5; 16 nucleotides line up with TRBD2. The J segment lost 7 bases and the V segment lost 6 bases, leaving 8 bases of the junction unmatched. The CDR3 contains 15 residues. CDR1 SQVTM and CDR2 ANQGSEA come from the germline V gene.